This T cell receptor beta chain came from a study of spatial heterogeneity in lung cancer. Study-wide context: Alpha-chain sequences were detected in numbers that were consistently lower than beta-chain sequences. Mean representation of each unique TCR and UMI combination in the raw reads exceeded eight occurrences.

This clonotype was detected ten times or more. This beta chain slipped into a library made for alpha chains as a stray read, so its size is not meaningful. Carried by each TCR cDNA molecule was a unique molecular identifier. TCRdb reprocessed the 5' RACE reads with MiXCR, giving one entry per CDR3 protein. The table has approximately 12,000 distinct CDR3 sequences, 5.5% to 7.5% seen once. Time point of the sample: sample taken at primary tumor resection. The input material, whole RNA from tumor, nontumor lung or frozen PBMC, was sequenced unsorted. This TCR was recovered from a male donor with early-stage non-small cell lung cancer. Sequencing was performed on normal lung tissue next to the tumor, taken at surgery.

CDR3 in amino acids: CASSLNSRGGYTF. DNA of the CDR3: TGTGCCAGCAGCCTAAACTCCCGCGGAGGCTACACCTTC. V is TRBV5-4 and J is TRBJ1-2; D gene uncertain. V was pared by 4 bases and J by 8 bases, with 15 bases between. This CDR3 contains 13 residues. Germline V gene data show CDR1 as SGHNT and CDR2 as YYREEE (reference sequence).